This T cell receptor beta chain was sequenced for a study of cytomegalovirus exposure and HLA in healthy donors. Whole-study results and caveats: After further analysis at a later stage, 15,000 to 20,000 TCR beta sequences were associated with HLA alleles at 0.05 false discovery rate. A missense variant in DCLRE1C was later tied to TCR beta V- and J-gene trimming. A previous analysis found most TCR beta V segments productive roughly 87% or roughly 30% of the time.

Concerning this clone itself: The target antigen is unknown.

CDR3 size: 13 residues. Germline CDR1 SEHNR, CDR2 FQNEAQ (reference sequence). Trimming took off 0 bases at V and 6 bases at J, with 7 bases between the two ends. This PCR relied on a set of 60 Vbeta primers and 13 Jbeta primers. The table came from immunoSEQ multiplex PCR; TCRdb's copy has only in-frame clones and leaves some out. The table has some 170,000 clones, 65% to 85% seen once. The chain carries TRBV7-9 and TRBJ2-3; D is possibly TRBD1 (6 bases). What was sequenced was PBMCs. The sequence derives from a woman between 50 and 59 years old in good health and CMV-seropositive. CDR3 region: CASSLAQGDTQYF. As DNA, the CDR3 is TGTGCCAGCAGCTTAGCGCAGGGGGATACGCAGTATTTT.